The rows below give T cell receptor beta chains drawn from one sample of a study of spatial heterogeneity in lung cancer. TCRdb recomputed calls from the 5' RACE reads with MiXCR, one row per CDR3 protein. The sample contains 7,000 to 9,500 distinct CDR3 sequences, approximately 5.1% of which appear only once. The input for sequencing was lung tumor tissue, taken at surgery. The receptors originated from a female donor with early-stage non-small cell lung cancer. Each CDR3 is given with its conserved first and last residue. The order of the fields is CDR3 protein, CDR3 DNA, J gene, D gene, clone size, V gene. D genes are given only for firm matches. A row's size may be missing; if present it is once, few, many or a size class.

CDR3 protein: CASNKGSPDTQYF
CDR3 DNA: TGTGCCAGCAATAAAGGGAGTCCAGATACGCAGTATTTT
J gene: TRBJ2-3
D gene: -
clone size: few
V gene: TRBV6-6

CDR3 protein: CAISESGVASPLHF
CDR3 DNA: TGTGCCATCAGTGAATCGGGAGTTGCTTCACCCCTCCACTTT
J gene: TRBJ1-6
D gene: -
clone size: -
V gene: TRBV10-3

CDR3 protein: CSAGATDTQYF
CDR3 DNA: TGCAGTGCCGGAGCGACGGATACGCAGTATTTT
J gene: TRBJ2-3
D gene: -
clone size: many
V gene: TRBV20-1

CDR3 protein: CASSSTGGTYEQYF
CDR3 DNA: TGTGCCAGCAGCTCGACAGGGGGCACGTACGAGCAGTACTTC
J gene: TRBJ2-7
D gene: TRBD1
clone size: medium-sized
V gene: TRBV13

CDR3 protein: CSVQPWDISGTEAFF
CDR3 DNA: TGCAGCGTCCAGCCCTGGGACATCTCTGGGACTGAAGCTTTCTTT
J gene: TRBJ1-1
D gene: -
clone size: -
V gene: TRBV29-1

CDR3 protein: CASSIGDGYQPQHF
CDR3 DNA: TGTGCCAGTAGTATAGGAGACGGATATCAGCCCCAGCATTTT
J gene: TRBJ1-5
D gene: -
clone size: -
V gene: TRBV19

CDR3 protein: CSARSGATNEKLFF
CDR3 DNA: TGCAGTGCTAGAAGTGGGGCAACTAATGAAAAACTGTTTTTT
J gene: TRBJ1-4
D gene: -
clone size: many
V gene: TRBV20-1

CDR3 protein: CASSFDRGSYEQYF
CDR3 DNA: TGTGCCAGCAGCTTCGACAGGGGATCCTACGAGCAGTACTTC
J gene: TRBJ2-7
D gene: TRBD1
clone size: -
V gene: TRBV7-2

CDR3 protein: CSARDSGSTDTQYF
CDR3 DNA: TGCAGTGCTAGAGATAGCGGGAGCACAGATACGCAGTATTTT
J gene: TRBJ2-3
D gene: TRBD2
clone size: few
V gene: TRBV20-1

CDR3 protein: CASSQDFNEKLFF
CDR3 DNA: TGTGCCAGCAGCCAAGACTTTAACGAAAAACTGTTTTTT
J gene: TRBJ1-4
D gene: -
clone size: many
V gene: TRBV3-1

CDR3 protein: CSASLPGPGNTEAFF
CDR3 DNA: TGCAGTGCAAGCTTACCGGGGCCGGGGAACACTGAAGCTTTCTTT
J gene: TRBJ1-1
D gene: -
clone size: many
V gene: TRBV20-1

CDR3 protein: CASSSTYRGEAIEQFF
CDR3 DNA: TGTGCCAGCAGTTCAACTTACAGGGGGGAAGCAATTGAGCAGTTCTTC
J gene: TRBJ2-1
D gene: TRBD1
clone size: many
V gene: TRBV6-1

CDR3 protein: CASSSAGGLSYGYTF
CDR3 DNA: TGTGCCAGCAGTTCCGCCGGGGGGTTAAGCTATGGCTACACCTTC
J gene: TRBJ1-2
D gene: -
clone size: large
V gene: TRBV12-3/TRBV12-4

CDR3 protein: CASSSVAGNEQFF
CDR3 DNA: TGTGCCAGCAGTTCGGTAGCAGGCAATGAGCAGTTCTTC
J gene: TRBJ2-1
D gene: -
clone size: many
V gene: TRBV6-2/TRBV6-3

CDR3 protein: CASGVGTGIYEQYF
CDR3 DNA: TGTGCCAGCGGCGTTGGGACAGGGATCTACGAGCAGTACTTC
J gene: TRBJ2-7
D gene: TRBD1
clone size: medium-sized
V gene: TRBV6-5

CDR3 protein: CASSVGEVHEQFF
CDR3 DNA: TGTGCCAGCAGCGTTGGGGAGGTGCATGAGCAGTTCTTC
J gene: TRBJ2-1
D gene: -
clone size: many
V gene: TRBV9

CDR3 protein: CASSYSMVGQNHEQFF
CDR3 DNA: TGTGCCAGCAGTTACTCGATGGTGGGCCAGAACCATGAGCAGTTCTTC
J gene: TRBJ2-1
D gene: -
clone size: many
V gene: TRBV6-2/TRBV6-3

CDR3 protein: CSAEGLAGGPSTDTQYF
CDR3 DNA: TGCAGTGCAGAGGGACTAGCGGGGGGGCCTAGCACAGATACGCAGTATTTT
J gene: TRBJ2-3
D gene: TRBD2
clone size: many
V gene: TRBV20-1

CDR3 protein: CSARDSQAYYNSPLHF
CDR3 DNA: TGCAGTGCTAGAGATTCCCAGGCCTACTATAATTCACCCCTCCACTTT
J gene: TRBJ1-6
D gene: -
clone size: many
V gene: TRBV20-1

CDR3 protein: CASSPSTGAGQPQHF
CDR3 DNA: TGTGCCAGCTCACCTTCGACAGGGGCTGGCCAGCCCCAGCATTTT
J gene: TRBJ1-5
D gene: TRBD1
clone size: few
V gene: TRBV18

CDR3 protein: CVSSPPRREITDTQYF
CDR3 DNA: TGTGTCAGCAGCCCCCCTCGGCGGGAGATCACAGATACGCAGTATTTT
J gene: TRBJ2-3
D gene: TRBD2
clone size: -
V gene: TRBV7-8

CDR3 protein: CASSQEAGGKLYF
CDR3 DNA: TGTGCCAGCAGCCAAGAGGCGGGGGGGAAACTGTATTTT
J gene: TRBJ2-3
D gene: TRBD2
clone size: many
V gene: TRBV4-2

CDR3 protein: CASSPGLAGETQYF
CDR3 DNA: TGCGCCAGCAGCCCGGGACTAGCCGGCGAGACCCAGTACTTC
J gene: TRBJ2-5
D gene: TRBD2
clone size: many
V gene: TRBV4-3

CDR3 protein: CASTRGGVYTEAFF
CDR3 DNA: TGTGCCAGCACCCGAGGGGGGGTGTACACTGAAGCTTTCTTT
J gene: TRBJ1-1
D gene: -
clone size: many
V gene: TRBV6-5

CDR3 protein: CASSLGSGRAYNEQFF
CDR3 DNA: TGTGCCAGCAGCTTAGGAAGCGGGAGGGCCTACAATGAGCAGTTCTTC
J gene: TRBJ2-1
D gene: TRBD2
clone size: many
V gene: TRBV7-9

CDR3 protein: CASSQSNEQFF
CDR3 DNA: TGCGCCAGCAGCCAGAGCAATGAGCAGTTCTTC
J gene: TRBJ2-1
D gene: -
clone size: many
V gene: TRBV4-3

CDR3 protein: CASSEGRKQETQYF
CDR3 DNA: TGTGCCAGCAGTGAGGGCAGGAAACAAGAGACCCAGTACTTC
J gene: TRBJ2-5
D gene: -
clone size: many
V gene: TRBV2

CDR3 protein: CASRATVNTEAFF
CDR3 DNA: TGCGCCAGCCGAGCGACAGTGAACACTGAAGCTTTCTTT
J gene: TRBJ1-1
D gene: -
clone size: medium-sized
V gene: TRBV5-1